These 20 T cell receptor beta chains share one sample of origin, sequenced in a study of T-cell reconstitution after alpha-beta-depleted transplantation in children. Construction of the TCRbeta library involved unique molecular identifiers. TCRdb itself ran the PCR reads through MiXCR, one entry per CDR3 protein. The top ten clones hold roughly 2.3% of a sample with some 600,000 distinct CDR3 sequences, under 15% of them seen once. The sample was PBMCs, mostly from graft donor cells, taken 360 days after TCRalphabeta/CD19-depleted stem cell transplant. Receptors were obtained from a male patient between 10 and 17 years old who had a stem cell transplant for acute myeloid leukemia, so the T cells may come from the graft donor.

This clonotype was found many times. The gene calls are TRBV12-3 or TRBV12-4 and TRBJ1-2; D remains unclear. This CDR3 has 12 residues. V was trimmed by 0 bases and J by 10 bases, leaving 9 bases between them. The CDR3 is CASSLAPADYTF. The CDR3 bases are TGTGCCAGCAGTTTAGCGCCGGCAGACTACACCTTC.

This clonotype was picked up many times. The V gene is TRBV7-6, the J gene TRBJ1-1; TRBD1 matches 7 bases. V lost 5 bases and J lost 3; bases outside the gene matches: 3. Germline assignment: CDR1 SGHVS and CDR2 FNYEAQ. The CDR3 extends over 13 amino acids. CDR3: CASSRGQYTEAFF. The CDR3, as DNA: TGTGCCAGCAGCCGGGGACAGTACACTGAAGCTTTCTTT. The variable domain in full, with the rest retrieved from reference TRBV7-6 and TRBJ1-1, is GAGVSQSPRYKVTKRGQDVALRCDPISGHVSLYWYRQALGQGPEFLTYFNYEAQQDKSGLPNDRFSAERPEGSISTLTIQRTEQRDSAMYRCASSRGQYTEAFFGQGTRLTVV.

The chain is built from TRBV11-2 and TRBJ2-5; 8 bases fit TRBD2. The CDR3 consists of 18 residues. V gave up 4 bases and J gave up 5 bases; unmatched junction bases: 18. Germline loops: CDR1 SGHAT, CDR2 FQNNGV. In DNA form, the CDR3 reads TGTGCCAGCAGCTCCTTTACCCAACTAGCGGCCAGGCGGGAGACCCAGTACTTC. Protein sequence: CASSSFTQLAARRETQYF.

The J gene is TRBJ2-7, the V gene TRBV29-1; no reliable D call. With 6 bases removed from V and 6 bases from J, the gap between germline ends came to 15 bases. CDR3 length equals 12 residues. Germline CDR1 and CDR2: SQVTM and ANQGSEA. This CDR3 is CSVLARGLEQYF. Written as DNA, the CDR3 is TGCAGCGTCCTGGCCCGAGGTCTCGAGCAGTACTTC.

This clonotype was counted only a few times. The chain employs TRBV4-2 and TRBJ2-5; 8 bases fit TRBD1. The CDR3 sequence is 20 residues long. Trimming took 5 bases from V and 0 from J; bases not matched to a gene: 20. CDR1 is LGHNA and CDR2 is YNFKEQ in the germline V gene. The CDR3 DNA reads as TGTGCCAGCAGCTCTTTATGGGCGGCAGGGGGCAAGTCGTACCAAGAGACCCAGTACTTC. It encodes CASSSLWAAGGKSYQETQYF.

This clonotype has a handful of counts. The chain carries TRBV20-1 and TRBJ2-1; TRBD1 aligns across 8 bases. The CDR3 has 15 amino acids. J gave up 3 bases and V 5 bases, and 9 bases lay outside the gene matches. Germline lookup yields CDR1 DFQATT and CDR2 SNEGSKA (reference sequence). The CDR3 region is CSAGNPGQVYNEQFF. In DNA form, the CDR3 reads TGCAGTGCTGGAAATCCGGGACAGGTCTACAATGAGCAGTTCTTC.

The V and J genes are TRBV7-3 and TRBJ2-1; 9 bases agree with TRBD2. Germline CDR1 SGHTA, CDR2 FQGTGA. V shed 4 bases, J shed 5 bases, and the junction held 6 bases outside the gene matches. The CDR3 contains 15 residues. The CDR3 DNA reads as TGTGCCAGCAGCTCCCCCGGGACTAGCCACAATGAGCAGTTCTTC. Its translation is CASSSPGTSHNEQFF.

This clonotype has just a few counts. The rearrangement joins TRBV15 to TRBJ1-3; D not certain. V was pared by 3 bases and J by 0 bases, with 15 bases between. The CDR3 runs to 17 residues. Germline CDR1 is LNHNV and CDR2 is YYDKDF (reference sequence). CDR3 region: CATSSDRHLSSGNTIYF. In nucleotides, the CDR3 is TGTGCCACCAGCAGCGACCGACATCTGAGCTCTGGAAACACCATATATTTT.

The CDR3 region is CASSFYGGGRDTQYF. The CDR3 DNA sequence: TGTGCCAGCAGTTTCTACGGGGGAGGGCGTGATACGCAGTATTTT. The chain uses TRBV27 and TRBJ2-3; 7 positions agree with TRBD2. CDR1 and CDR2 from the germline V gene are MNHEY and SMNVEV (reference sequence). The CDR3 totals 15 residues. V lost 3 bases, J lost 6 bases, and 9 bases stayed unmatched.

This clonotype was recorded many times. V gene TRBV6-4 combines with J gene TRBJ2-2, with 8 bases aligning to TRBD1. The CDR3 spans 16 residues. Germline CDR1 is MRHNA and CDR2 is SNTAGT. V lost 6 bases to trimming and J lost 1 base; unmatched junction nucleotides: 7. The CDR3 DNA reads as TGTGCCAGCAGCGCCGGGACAGGATTGAACACCGGGGAGCTGTTTTTT. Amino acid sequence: CASSAGTGLNTGELFF.

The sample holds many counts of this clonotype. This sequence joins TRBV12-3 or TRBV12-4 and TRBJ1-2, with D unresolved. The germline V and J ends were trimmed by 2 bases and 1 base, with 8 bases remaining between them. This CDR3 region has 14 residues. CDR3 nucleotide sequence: TGTGCCAGCAGTTTATCTCGCTTTAACTATGGCTACACCTTC. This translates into CASSLSRFNYGYTF.

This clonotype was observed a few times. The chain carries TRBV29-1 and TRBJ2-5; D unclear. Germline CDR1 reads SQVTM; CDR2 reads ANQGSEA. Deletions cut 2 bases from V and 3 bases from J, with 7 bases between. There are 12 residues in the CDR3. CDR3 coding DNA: TGCAGCGTTGAAAAGGCAGAAGAGACCCAGTACTTC. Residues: CSVEKAEETQYF.

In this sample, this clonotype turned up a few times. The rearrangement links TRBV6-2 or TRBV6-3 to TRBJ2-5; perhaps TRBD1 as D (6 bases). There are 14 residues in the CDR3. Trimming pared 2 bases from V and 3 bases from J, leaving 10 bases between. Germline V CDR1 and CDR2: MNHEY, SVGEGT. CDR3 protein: CASSYGGQEETQYF. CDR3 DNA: TGTGCCAGCAGTTACGGGGGCCAGGAAGAGACCCAGTACTTC.

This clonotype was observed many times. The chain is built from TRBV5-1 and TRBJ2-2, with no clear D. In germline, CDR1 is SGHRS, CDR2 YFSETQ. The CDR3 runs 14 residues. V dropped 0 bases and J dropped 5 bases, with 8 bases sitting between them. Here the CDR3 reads CASSLVADTGELFF. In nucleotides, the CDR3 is TGCGCCAGCAGCTTGGTCGCAGATACCGGGGAGCTGTTTTTT. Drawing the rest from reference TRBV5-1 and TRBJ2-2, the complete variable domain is KAGVTQTPRYLIKTRGQQVTLSCSPISGHRSVSWYQQTPGQGLQFLFEYFSETQRNKGNFPGRFSGRQFSNSRSEMNVSTLELGDSALYLCASSLVADTGELFFGEGSRLTVL.

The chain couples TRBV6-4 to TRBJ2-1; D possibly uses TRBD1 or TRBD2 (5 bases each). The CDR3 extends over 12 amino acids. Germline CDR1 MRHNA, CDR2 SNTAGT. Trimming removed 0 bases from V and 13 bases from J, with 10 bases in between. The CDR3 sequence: CASSDSGVGQFF. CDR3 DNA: TGTGCCAGCAGTGACTCGGGGGTAGGTCAGTTCTTC.

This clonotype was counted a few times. The chain's CDR3 is CASTPGSPNTEAFF. CDR3 nucleotides: TGTGCCAGCACACCAGGCAGTCCAAACACTGAAGCTTTCTTT. The chain recombines TRBV7-6 with TRBJ1-1; the D is unclear. Germline loops: CDR1 SGHVS, CDR2 FNYEAQ. V shed 7 bases and J shed 2 bases, with 14 bases lying between them. The CDR3 has 14 residues.

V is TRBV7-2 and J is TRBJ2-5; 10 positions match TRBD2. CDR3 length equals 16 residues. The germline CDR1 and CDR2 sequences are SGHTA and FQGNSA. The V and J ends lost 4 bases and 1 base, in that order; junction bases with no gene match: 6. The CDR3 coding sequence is TGTGCCAGCAGCTCTAGAGCGGGGGGGATCCAAGAGACCCAGTACTTC. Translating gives CASSSRAGGIQETQYF. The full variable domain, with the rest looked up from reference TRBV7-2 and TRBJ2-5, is GAGVSQSPSNKVTEKGKDVELRCDPISGHTALYWYRQSLGQGLEFLIYFQGNSAPDKSGLPSDRFSAERTGGSVSTLTIQRTQQEDSAVYLCASSSRAGGIQETQYFGPGTRLLVL.

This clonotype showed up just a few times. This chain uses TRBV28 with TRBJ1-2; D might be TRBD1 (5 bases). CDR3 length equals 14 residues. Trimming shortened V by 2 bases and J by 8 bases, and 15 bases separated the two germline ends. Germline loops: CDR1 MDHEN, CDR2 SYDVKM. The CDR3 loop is CASSLKGRAGGYTF. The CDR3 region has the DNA TGTGCCAGCAGTTTAAAGGGAAGGGCAGGGGGCTACACCTTC.

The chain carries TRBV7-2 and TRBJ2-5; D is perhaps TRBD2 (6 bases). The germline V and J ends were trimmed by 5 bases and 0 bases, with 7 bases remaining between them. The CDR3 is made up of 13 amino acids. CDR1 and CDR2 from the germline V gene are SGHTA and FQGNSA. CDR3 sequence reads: CASSGGYQETQYF. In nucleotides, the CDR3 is TGTGCCAGCAGCGGGGGGTACCAAGAGACCCAGTACTTC. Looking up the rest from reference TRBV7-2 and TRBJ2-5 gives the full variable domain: GAGVSQSPSNKVTEKGKDVELRCDPISGHTALYWYRQSLGQGLEFLIYFQGNSAPDKSGLPSDRFSAERTGGSVSTLTIQRTQQEDSAVYLCASSGGYQETQYFGPGTRLLVL.

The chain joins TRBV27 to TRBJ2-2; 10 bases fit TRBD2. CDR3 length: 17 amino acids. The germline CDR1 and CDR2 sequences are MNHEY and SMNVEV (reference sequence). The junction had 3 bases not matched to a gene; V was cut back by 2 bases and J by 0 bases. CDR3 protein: CASSLLGTSANTGELFF. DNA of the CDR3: TGTGCCAGCAGTTTACTCGGGACTAGCGCGAACACCGGGGAGCTGTTTTTT.